This T cell receptor (beta chain) was profiled in a study of Tregs in tolerant kidney transplant recipients. TCRdb keeps only in-frame clones here, not all; method: immunoSEQ multiplex PCR. The sample includes over 85,000 clones, 93% seen only once; the top ten take 0.46%. The CDR3 covers 14 residues. Germline CDR1 SNHLY, CDR2 FYNNEI. This clonotype was sampled from a human donor who received a combined kidney and bone marrow transplant. The sequencing here drew on CD4+ T cells from blood, taken before the transplant. The gene calls are TRBV2 and TRBJ2-5, with 10 bases matching TRBD1. The J call may be in error: the DNA end matches TRBJ2-7 better. The CDR3 protein is CASRDRDRGYEQYF. The CDR3 nucleotides read TGTGCCAGCAGAGACCGGGACAGGGGTTACGAGCAGTACTTC.